What follows describes a single T cell receptor beta chain. Germline CDR1 MNHEY, CDR2 SMNVEV (reference sequence). This CDR3 is built from 16 residues. V lost 5 bases and J 3 bases, leaving 19 bases between the germline ends. Measured with immunoSEQ multiplex PCR; TCRdb has only the in-frame clones, and not every one. The sample lists 45,000 to 55,000 clones, approximately 93% occurring once. The sequence came from a man between 40 and 49 years old with rheumatoid arthritis. Sample: PBMCs. The rearrangement uses TRBV27 and TRBJ1-2, with D unclear. The CDR3 spells CASSPIRQASDYGYTF. The CDR3 DNA reads TGTGCCAGCAGTCCGATACGCCAGGCCTCGGACTATGGCTACACCTTC.